These 11 T cell receptor beta chains came from one sample sequenced in a study of T cells in Graves' hyperthyroidism and ophthalmopathy. TCR beta CDR3 sequences were amplified from RNA transcripts. HTBI primers were employed in a first-round RT-PCR of the TCR CDR3. From the multiplex PCR reads, TCRdb called clonotypes with MiXCR, one entry per CDR3 protein. Of a few hundred thousand distinct CDR3 sequences listed, 15% to 18% were seen once; the top ten hold less than 9.5%. Sequencing was carried out using blood. These receptors were obtained from a woman in her 30s with Graves' hyperthyroidism.

The CDR3 bases are TGTGCCAGCAGCTGGGACAGGAGGAACACTGAAGCTTTCTTT. This codes for CASSWDRRNTEAFF. This chain joins TRBV7-9 and TRBJ1-1; 8 nucleotides match TRBD1. Per germline, CDR1 SEHNR and CDR2 FQNEAQ (reference sequence). With V trimmed by 4 bases and J by 1 base, 2 bases remained unmatched. The CDR3 has 14 amino acids.

This clonotype has ten or more counts. The CDR3: CASSTSGGAKGYTF. The CDR3 DNA reads TGTGCCAGCAGCACCTCAGGGGGAGCTAAGGGCTACACCTTC. The chain joins TRBV7-2 to TRBJ1-2, with 7 bases identical to TRBD1. The CDR3 length is 14 residues. V dropped 5 bases and J dropped 8; count of bases not matched to a gene: 11. From germline, CDR1 is SGHTA and CDR2 FQGNSA.

This clonotype was picked up many times. This chain connects TRBV7-6 to TRBJ2-1; 12 nucleotides agree with TRBD2. In germline, CDR1 is SGHVS, CDR2 FNYEAQ. The CDR3 is 17 residues long. The V gene end was trimmed by 3 bases and the J gene end by 6 bases; junction bases not matched to a gene: 9. The CDR3 DNA is TGTGCCAGCAGCTTTCGGCTAGCGGGAGGGCCGGGCAATGAGCAGTTCTTC. Translated: CASSFRLAGGPGNEQFF.

This clonotype was detected only a few times. One end of the junction varies from germline; a read error may be responsible. The chain uses TRBV6-1 and TRBJ1-2, with 7 bases that match TRBD1. CDR1 is MNHNS and CDR2 is SASEGT in the germline V gene. The CDR3 is made up of 13 amino acids. For the CDR3, the DNA is TGTGCCAGCAGTCTTGACAGGGACTATGGCCACACCTTC. It yields the protein CASSLDRDYGHTF.

The chain carries TRBV10-2 and TRBJ1-5, with 8 nucleotides matching TRBD1. V lost 6 bases, J lost 6 bases, and 10 bases stayed unmatched. Germline V gene lookup returns CDR1 WSHSY and CDR2 SAAADI. The length of the CDR3 is 15 residues. CDR3 coding DNA: TGCGCCAGCAGCTCCGGGACAGGCCCCACTCAGCCCCAGCATTTT. Translating gives CASSSGTGPTQPQHF.

This clonotype was picked up many times. The chain combines TRBV11-2 with TRBJ2-5; D remains unclear. This CDR3 has 14 amino acids. Deletions cut 5 bases from V and 2 bases from J, with 12 bases between. CDR1 and CDR2 from the germline V gene are SGHAT and FQNNGV. CDR3 in DNA: TGTGCCAGCAGCGTCGTAACTCTGCAAGAGACCCAGTACTTC. Translated: CASSVVTLQETQYF.

This clonotype came up many times. Here the CDR3 reads CASSLDSHPGSTEAFF. Written as DNA, the CDR3 is TGTGCCAGCAGCTTGGACTCCCACCCGGGGTCCACTGAAGCTTTCTTT. This chain uses TRBV7-6 with TRBJ1-1; no definite D call. Trimming removed 3 bases at V and 4 bases at J, with 18 bases between. CDR1 is SGHVS and CDR2 is FNYEAQ in the germline V gene. The CDR3 runs to 16 residues.

This clonotype was seen at least ten times. This rearrangement joins TRBV2 to TRBJ2-7; the match to TRBD2 covers 12 bases. After removal of 6 bases from V and 4 bases from J, the junction contained 7 bases not matched to a gene. The CDR3 sequence is 15 residues long. Germline V lookup: CDR1 SNHLY, CDR2 FYNNEI. CDR3 sequence: CASRTRTSGNYEQYF. DNA of the CDR3: TGTGCCAGCAGAACCCGGACTAGCGGGAATTACGAGCAGTACTTC.

This clonotype was detected ten times or more. This chain connects TRBV7-9 to TRBJ2-3, with TRBD1 identical over 9 bases. The trim removed 2 bases at V and 2 bases at J, leaving 5 bases unmatched. Germline V lookup: CDR1 SEHNR, CDR2 FQNEAQ (reference sequence). The CDR3 runs 16 residues. DNA of the CDR3: TGTGCCAGCAGCTTATCCACAGGGGGCACCACAGATACGCAGTATTTT. Protein: CASSLSTGGTTDTQYF.

This clonotype came up a few times. The V and J genes are TRBV18 and TRBJ1-3, with D perhaps matching TRBD1 (5 bases). Trimming removed 6 bases at V and 0 bases at J, with 9 bases between. This CDR3 is built from 14 residues. Germline CDR1 KGHSH, CDR2 LQKENI. CDR3 region: CASSPGISGNTIYF. In DNA, the CDR3 is TGTGCCAGCTCCCCAGGGATCTCTGGAAACACCATATATTTT. The whole variable domain, remainder taken from reference TRBV18 and TRBJ1-3, is NAGVMQNPRHLVRRRGQEARLRCSPMKGHSHVYWYRQLPEEGLKFMVYLQKENIIDESGMPKERFSAEFPKEGPSILRIQQVVRGDSAAYFCASSPGISGNTIYFGEGSWLTVV.

This clonotype was seen ten or more times. This chain joins TRBV2 and TRBJ2-3; 14 nucleotides match TRBD2. The CDR3 has 18 residues. V gave up 4 bases and J gave up 5 bases; unmatched junction bases: 11. Germline CDR1 and CDR2: SNHLY and FYNNEI. CDR3 nucleotides: TGTGCCAGCAGTGGCTTCGGGGTTGGACTAGCGGGAGGAGATACGCAGTATTTT. This sequence encodes CASSGFGVGLAGGDTQYF.